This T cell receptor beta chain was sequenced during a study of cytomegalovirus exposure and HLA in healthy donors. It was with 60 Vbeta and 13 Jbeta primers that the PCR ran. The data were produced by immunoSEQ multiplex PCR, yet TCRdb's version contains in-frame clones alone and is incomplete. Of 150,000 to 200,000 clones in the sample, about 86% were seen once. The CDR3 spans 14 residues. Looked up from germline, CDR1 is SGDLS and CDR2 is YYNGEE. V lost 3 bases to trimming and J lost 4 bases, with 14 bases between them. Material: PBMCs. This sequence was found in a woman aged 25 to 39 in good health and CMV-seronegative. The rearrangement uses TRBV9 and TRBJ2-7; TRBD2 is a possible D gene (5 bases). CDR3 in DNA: TGTGCCAGCAGCGGGGGAGACGACTATTACGAGCAGTACTTC. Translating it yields CASSGGDDYYEQYF. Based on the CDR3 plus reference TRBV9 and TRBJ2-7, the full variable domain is DSGVTQTPKHLITATGQRVTLRCSPRSGDLSVYWYQQSLDQGLQFLIQYYNGEERAKGNILERFSAQQFPDLHSELNLSSLELGDSALYFCASSGGDDYYEQYFGPGTRLTVT.